The 28 T cell receptor beta chains presented below share a single source sample, sequenced in a study of pediatric ulcerative colitis. During colonoscopy, one to two rectal pinch biopsies were collected. TCRdb's table, derived via immunoSEQ multiplex PCR, lists solely in-frame clones and lacks some. The sample lists tens of thousands of clones; 60% to 85% were seen once. Sequenced material: gut tissue. These receptors originate from a girl aged 10 to 17 with moderate ulcerative colitis.

The chain recombines TRBV4-1 with TRBJ1-2, with TRBD1 as a possible D gene (5 bases). The CDR3 has 15 amino acids. Trimming took off 1 base at V and 8 bases at J, with 17 bases between the two ends. The germline gives CDR1 MGHRA, CDR2 YSYEKL. The CDR3 region has the DNA TGCGCCAGCAGCCAAGTCTGGGACCAGATGGGGGGCTACACCTTC. Protein: CASSQVWDQMGGYTF.

The chain has TRBV9 and TRBJ2-7; the match to TRBD1 covers 7 bases. Per germline, CDR1 SGDLS and CDR2 YYNGEE. J gave up 0 bases and V 0 bases, and 3 bases lay outside the gene matches. The length of the CDR3 is 15 residues. CDR3 nucleotide sequence: TGTGCCAGCAGCGTAGGGGGACAGAGCTCCTACGAGCAGTACTTC. Encoded protein: CASSVGGQSSYEQYF.

This clone came up once. The same CDR3 arises from other DNA sequences in this sample as well. The chain uses TRBV7-9 and TRBJ1-1; possibly TRBD1 for D (5 bases). CDR1 and CDR2 (germline): SEHNR, FQNEAQ (reference sequence). This CDR3 comprises 14 residues. V was cut by 0 bases and J by 4 bases, with 9 bases left in between. CDR3 in amino acids: CASSLAGAGTEAFF. CDR3 nucleotide sequence: TGTGCCAGCAGCTTAGCAGGGGCAGGCACTGAAGCTTTCTTT. Combining the CDR3 with reference TRBV7-9 and TRBJ1-1 gives the whole variable domain DTGVSQNPRHKITKRGQNVTFRCDPISEHNRLYWYRQTLGQGPEFLTYFQNEAQLEKSRLLSDRFSAERPKGSFSTLEIQRTEQGDSAMYLCASSLAGAGTEAFFGQGTRLTVV.

The chain combines TRBV6-6 with TRBJ1-2; D remains ambiguous. Trimming took 0 bases from V and 5 from J, leaving 13 bases between them. Germline V lookup: CDR1 MNHNY, CDR2 SVGAGI (reference sequence). The CDR3 length is 15 residues. CDR3: CASSYSWDMGYGYTF. The CDR3 coding sequence is TGTGCCAGCAGTTACTCGTGGGATATGGGGTATGGCTACACCTTC.

This clone is labeled as medium-sized. The sample carries other DNA sequences with the same CDR3. The gene calls are TRBV28 and TRBJ1-2; maybe TRBD1 (5 bases). Trimming took 4 bases from V and 0 from J, leaving 9 bases between them. CDR3 length equals 14 residues. Germline V gene sequence: CDR1 MDHEN, CDR2 SYDVKM. The CDR3: CASSWRGPNYGYTF. CDR3 sequence (DNA): TGTGCCAGCAGTTGGCGGGGCCCTAACTATGGCTACACCTTC.

The chain employs TRBV5-6 and TRBJ1-4; possibly TRBD1 for D (5 bases). The V gene lost 0 bases and the J gene lost 7 bases, with 13 bases spanning the gap. CDR3 size: 15 residues. CDR1 and CDR2 from the germline V gene are SGHDT and YYEEEE. Here the CDR3 reads CASSLGEGRTEKLFF. The CDR3 DNA reads TGTGCCAGCAGCTTGGGCGAGGGGAGGACTGAAAAACTGTTTTTT.

This clone showed up just once. The CDR3 loop is CASSRDVGNEQFF. CDR3 DNA: TGTGCCAGTAGTAGGGACGTTGGCAATGAGCAGTTCTTC. V usage is TRBV19 and J usage is TRBJ2-1, with D perhaps being TRBD1 or TRBD2 (5 bases each). This CDR3 is 13 amino acids long. CDR1 and CDR2 from the germline V gene are LNHDA and SQIVND (reference sequence). V was pared by 4 bases and J by 6 bases, with 10 bases between.

This clone is categorized as medium-sized (0.01 to 0.1%). The chain links TRBV28 to TRBJ1-4; D might be TRBD1 (6 bases). Germline lookup yields CDR1 MDHEN and CDR2 SYDVKM. Trimming cost V 10 bases and J 2 bases, with 14 bases left between them. There are 14 residues in the CDR3. CDR3 in DNA: TGTGCCACGAGGGGGAGGGCTACTAATGAAAAACTGTTTTTT. This translates into CATRGRATNEKLFF.

The J gene is TRBJ2-1, the V gene TRBV9; a possible D gene is TRBD2 (6 bases). Trimming pared 1 base from V and 3 bases from J, leaving 17 bases between. This CDR3 has 17 residues. The germline gives CDR1 SGDLS, CDR2 YYNGEE. The CDR3 DNA reads TGTGCCAGCAGCGTATCTCCGGGCGGGGAATACTACAATGAGCAGTTCTTC. This encodes CASSVSPGGEYYNEQFF. Variable domain in full (rest from reference TRBV9 and TRBJ2-1): DSGVTQTPKHLITATGQRVTLRCSPRSGDLSVYWYQQSLDQGLQFLIQYYNGEERAKGNILERFSAQQFPDLHSELNLSSLELGDSALYFCASSVSPGGEYYNEQFFGPGTRLTVL.

The rearrangement links TRBV18 to TRBJ2-7; perhaps TRBD1 as D (6 bases). Trimming took 6 bases from V and 1 from J, leaving 10 bases between them. CDR3 length: 13 residues. CDR1 is KGHSH and CDR2 is LQKENI in the germline V gene. In nucleotides, the CDR3 is TGTGCCAGCTCTCCCGGGACATCCTACGAGCAGTACTTC. Its protein is CASSPGTSYEQYF.

The rearrangement joins TRBV27 to TRBJ2-1, with D maybe TRBD2 (5 bases). This CDR3 comprises 16 residues. Germline V lookup: CDR1 MNHEY, CDR2 SMNVEV (reference sequence). V gave up 3 bases and J gave up 3 bases, with 15 bases separating them. As DNA, the CDR3 is TGTGCCAGCAGTTTGAGAGGGCGCGCCTACTACAATGAGCAGTTCTTC. This encodes CASSLRGRAYYNEQFF.

The CDR3 here is CASSEFMGEQFF. The DNA for the CDR3 is TGCGCCAGCAGTGAGTTTATGGGTGAGCAGTTCTTC. The V call is TRBV10-1, the J call TRBJ2-1, with unresolved D. V lost 1 base to trimming and J lost 9 bases, with 7 bases between them. Germline CDR1 is WNHNN and CDR2 is SYGVQD (reference sequence). The CDR3 totals 12 residues.

As concerns this clone: This CDR3 is missing its conserved last phenylalanine or tryptophan, likely due to a read error. It is unclear where the CDR3 begins or ends on the DNA, so no DNA is shown, and the CDR3 is as TCRdb lists it. The rearrangement uses TRBV7-9 and TRBJ2-7. Germline V CDR1 and CDR2: SEHNR, FQNEAQ (reference sequence). The CDR3 region is 11 residues in length, termini included. CDR3 sequence: CASSLEWVGAP.

The chain couples TRBV28 to TRBJ2-7, with D perhaps TRBD1 (6 bases). V was shortened by 2 bases and J by 12 bases, with 26 bases between the two germline ends. Germline-derived CDR1 and CDR2 are MDHEN and SYDVKM. This CDR3 has 16 residues. The CDR3 sequence: CASSLGRAVGLTGRYF. The DNA for the CDR3 is TGTGCCAGCAGTTTAGGTAGGGCAGTTGGACTTACAGGGAGGTACTTC.

The CDR3 reads CASSEGTPVRVTGELFF. DNA for the CDR3: TGTGCCAGCAGTGAAGGGACACCCGTCCGGGTCACCGGGGAGCTGTTTTTT. The chain uses TRBV2 and TRBJ2-2; perhaps TRBD1 as D (5 bases). Germline loops: CDR1 SNHLY, CDR2 FYNNEI. The CDR3 totals 17 residues. The ends were cut back, 1 base at V and 4 bases at J, with 16 bases in the middle.

The chain recombines TRBV5-1 with TRBJ2-5, with 7 bases lining up with TRBD2. CDR1 is SGHRS, CDR2 YFSETQ, per germline. Losses at the gene ends were 4 bases for V and 2 bases for J; bases not matched to a gene: 5. CDR3 length equals 14 residues. This CDR3 is CASSSGEGQETQYF. The CDR3 DNA reads TGCGCCAGCAGCAGCGGGGAAGGGCAAGAGACCCAGTACTTC.

This clone was observed once. V and J are TRBV4-3 and TRBJ2-7, with a possible D match to TRBD1 (5 bases). V lost 0 bases and J 2 bases, leaving 8 bases between the germline ends. This CDR3 is built from 14 residues. Germline V gene sequence: CDR1 LGHNA, CDR2 YSLEER. CDR3 region: CASSQDLGPYEQYF. CDR3 bases: TGCGCCAGCAGCCAAGACTTGGGGCCCTACGAGCAGTACTTC.

The chain employs TRBV6-1 and TRBJ1-4; D possibly corresponds to TRBD1 (6 bases). CDR1 is MNHNS and CDR2 is SASEGT in the germline V gene. The CDR3 consists of 14 residues. The V and J ends lost 5 bases and 5 bases respectively, with 12 bases between them. The DNA of the CDR3 is TGTGCCAGCAGTCCCCGGGACACAAATGAAAAACTGTTTTTT. It is translated as CASSPRDTNEKLFF.

V is TRBV28 and J is TRBJ1-1; tentative D call: TRBD1 (5 bases). The CDR3 totals 15 residues. The V end lost 2 bases, the J end lost 0 bases, and 10 bases lay between the germline ends. The germline CDR1 and CDR2 sequences are MDHEN and SYDVKM. CDR3 region: CASSLGGRLNTEAFF. In DNA form, the CDR3 reads TGTGCCAGCAGTTTAGGGGGACGGCTGAACACTGAAGCTTTCTTT.

This clone was detected a few times. CDR3 nucleotides: TGTGCCAGCAGTTCCCTCTCTATTGGGTTAGGGGAGCAGTACTTC. Translating gives CASSSLSIGLGEQYF. The rearrangement joins TRBV6-6 to TRBJ2-7; D unresolved. Germline CDR1 reads MNHNY; CDR2 reads SVGAGI (reference sequence). This CDR3 comprises 15 residues. Between the trimmed V and J ends, which lost 4 bases and 7 bases, there was a span of 20 bases.

This clone was observed a few times. The chain links TRBV5-1 to TRBJ2-2; D is perhaps TRBD1 (6 bases). CDR3 length equals 16 residues. The germline V and J ends were trimmed by 4 bases and 1 base, with 14 bases remaining between them. CDR1 and CDR2 (germline): SGHRS, YFSETQ. DNA of the CDR3: TGCGCCAGCAGCCGCCTTTTACAGGGGAACACCGGGGAGCTGTTTTTT. This codes for CASSRLLQGNTGELFF.

The V gene is TRBV4-1, the J gene TRBJ2-3, with TRBD2 matching 12 bases. CDR3 length: 18 amino acids. Germline V lookup: CDR1 MGHRA, CDR2 YSYEKL. Trimming at V came to 4 bases and at J to 2 bases, leaving 10 bases not matched to a gene. The DNA of the CDR3 is TGCGCCAGCAGCCCTCCAGGACTAGCGGGGCCACCCACAGATACGCAGTATTTT. It specifies CASSPPGLAGPPTDTQYF.

To note about this clone: Other DNA sequences in the sample encode the same CDR3. The V and J genes are TRBV9 and TRBJ2-3; 7 bases are shared with TRBD2. Germline CDR1 SGDLS, CDR2 YYNGEE. The CDR3 sequence is 14 residues long. V trimming: 0 bases; J trimming: 4 bases; junction bases outside the gene matches: 2. The CDR3 region has the DNA TGTGCCAGCAGCGTAGTCGGGGGGTCAGATACGCAGTATTTT. Its protein is CASSVVGGSDTQYF.

The chain links TRBV28 to TRBJ1-2; a possible D gene is TRBD1 (6 bases). From germline, CDR1 is MDHEN and CDR2 SYDVKM. V lost 3 bases and J 7 bases, leaving 12 bases between the germline ends. The CDR3 consists of 13 residues. The CDR3 spells CASSLYRERGYTF. CDR3 DNA sequence: TGTGCCAGCAGTTTGTACAGGGAGCGTGGCTACACCTTC.

This clone is judged medium-sized. The chain links TRBV4-1 to TRBJ1-5, with D unresolved. V was trimmed by 0 bases and J by 3 bases, leaving 12 bases between them. In germline, CDR1 is MGHRA, CDR2 YSYEKL. The CDR3 runs to 16 residues. The CDR3, as DNA: TGCGCCAGCAGCCAAGAGACAACAATCCTCAATCAGCCCCAGCATTTT. As protein: CASSQETTILNQPQHF.

The chain carries TRBV4-1 and TRBJ1-3, with no clear D. Germline lookup yields CDR1 MGHRA and CDR2 YSYEKL. The V end lost 1 base, the J end lost 0 bases, and 10 bases lay between the germline ends. This CDR3 has 16 residues. This chain's CDR3 is CASSQAVTSSGNTIYF. CDR3 nucleotide sequence: TGCGCCAGCAGCCAAGCCGTGACAAGCTCTGGAAACACCATATATTTT.

This chain links TRBV19 with TRBJ1-1, with TRBD1 as a possible D gene (5 bases). Trimming stripped 1 base from V and 1 base from J, with 10 bases between. CDR3 length: 15 amino acids. Looked up from germline, CDR1 is LNHDA and CDR2 is SQIVND (reference sequence). In DNA, the CDR3 is TGTGCCAGTAGTATAGGTAGGGGCTGGAACACTGAAGCTTTCTTT. It is translated as CASSIGRGWNTEAFF.

The chain links TRBV11-3 to TRBJ2-3; TRBD2 agrees at 8 bases. CDR1 and CDR2 from the germline V gene are SGHNT and YENEEA. With V trimmed by 1 base and J by 5 bases, 5 bases remained unmatched. This CDR3 contains 15 residues. The chain's CDR3 is CASSLAGGGIDTQYF. CDR3 DNA sequence: TGTGCCAGCAGCTTAGCCGGCGGGGGGATAGATACGCAGTATTTT.